The clone carrying this TCR beta chain was seen only a few times. In the original processing: For nucleated cells, counts were estimated from reference gene primer amplification. Using immunoSEQ multiplex PCR, the repertoire was profiled, and TCRdb retains in-frame clones only, with some absent. Clonal size and the V and J genes are those of that table, whereas D and trimming came from the DNA. The sample has around 200,000 clones, about 89% seen once. This sample was taken from a study of blood T cell repertoires in COVID-19. Study overall: Spain, Italy and the United States supplied samples that represented acute and convalescent COVID-19. The analysed material was cDNA or gDNA that came from T cells, B-cell-depleted T cells, or PBMCs.

This CDR3 spans 15 amino acids. Germline-derived CDR1 and CDR2 are SNHLY and FYNNEI. With V trimmed by 5 bases and J by 4 bases, 8 bases remained unmatched. The TCR sequence derives from a man aged 65-85 years with acute or convalescent COVID-19. The specimen sequenced was peripheral blood. This rearrangement joins TRBV2 to TRBJ1-5; 7 bases fit TRBD1. DNA for the CDR3: TGTGCCAGCAGTTTAGGGGGCTCCGGTAATCAGCCCCAGCATTTT. This codes for CASSLGGSGNQPQHF.